The T cell receptor beta chain described here comes from a study of cytomegalovirus exposure and HLA in healthy donors. Vbeta (60) and Jbeta (13) primers were used in the PCR. Produced via immunoSEQ multiplex PCR; TCRdb's table is partial and in-frame only. Of about 140,000 clones in the sample, roughly three quarters were seen once. CDR3 length equals 17 residues. V lost 0 bases and J 6 bases, leaving 17 bases between the germline ends. CDR1 is KGHSH and CDR2 is LQKENI in the germline V gene. This TCR derives from a female donor in good health and CMV-seronegative. The J gene is TRBJ1-4, the V gene TRBV18; unclear D gene. The sample consisted of PBMCs. The CDR3 loop reads CASSPPRTRGGDEKLFF. The CDR3 nucleotides are TGTGCCAGCTCACCACCTCGCACTCGGGGTGGGGATGAAAAACTGTTTTTT.